This T cell receptor (beta chain) is drawn from a study of T cell repertoires in cytomegalovirus infection. Germline-derived CDR1 and CDR2 are MNHEY and SMNVEV (reference sequence). This CDR3 contains 15 residues. V lost 1 base to trimming and J lost 5 bases, with 13 bases between them. Whole-study results and caveats: Across the ex vivo response, the dominant clonotypes were HLA-C-restricted CMV-specific TCR beta clonotypes.

About this clonotype itself: Its antigen is not known.

Using its own MiXCR run on the reads, TCRdb lists one record per CDR3 protein. The repertoire holds about 890,000 distinct CDR3 sequences, with around 31% as singletons. The chain is built from TRBV27 and TRBJ2-3; D is possibly TRBD2 (6 bases). Sequenced here: cultured CD8+ T cells from PBMCs, sampled from culture after CMV antigen stimulation. This sequence originates from a human donor in good health (CMV status not recorded). Some clones in this sample may be carry-over from other donors' samples. The CDR3 loop reads CASSLWGVIGDTQYF. DNA of the CDR3: TGTGCCAGCAGTTTATGGGGGGTGATTGGAGATACGCAGTATTTT.